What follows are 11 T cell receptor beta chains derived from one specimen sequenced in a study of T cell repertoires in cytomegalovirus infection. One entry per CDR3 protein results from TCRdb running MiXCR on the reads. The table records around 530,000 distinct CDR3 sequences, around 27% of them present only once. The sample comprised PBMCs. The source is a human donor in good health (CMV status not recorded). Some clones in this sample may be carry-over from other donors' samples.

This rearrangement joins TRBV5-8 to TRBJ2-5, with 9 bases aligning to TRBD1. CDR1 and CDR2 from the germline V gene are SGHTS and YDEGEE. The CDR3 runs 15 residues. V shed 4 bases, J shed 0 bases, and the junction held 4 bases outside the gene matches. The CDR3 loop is CASSRDRANQETQYF. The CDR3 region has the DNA TGTGCCAGCAGCCGGGACAGGGCCAACCAAGAGACCCAGTACTTC.

CDR3 protein: CASSPEGVRDSYEQYV. The CDR3 region has the DNA TGTGCCAGCAGCCCAGAGGGGGTTCGGGACTCCTACGAGCAGTACGTC. The V call is TRBV7-8, the J call TRBJ2-7; a possible D gene is TRBD1 (6 bases). The CDR3 sequence is 16 residues long. The V and J ends lost 5 bases and 0 bases respectively, with 17 bases between them. Per germline, CDR1 SGHVS and CDR2 FQNEAQ.

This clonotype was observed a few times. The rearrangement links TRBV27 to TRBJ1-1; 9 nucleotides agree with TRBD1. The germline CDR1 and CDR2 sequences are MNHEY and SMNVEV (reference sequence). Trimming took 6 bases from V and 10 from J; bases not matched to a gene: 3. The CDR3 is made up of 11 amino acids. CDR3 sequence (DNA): TGTGCCAGCAGGATACAGGGGGCAGCTTTCTTT. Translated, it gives CASRIQGAAFF.

The CDR3 protein is CASSYSPGLSPQHF. In DNA, the CDR3 is TGTGCCAGCAGTTACTCGCCAGGCCTTTCACCCCAGCATTTT. J is TRBJ1-5 and V is TRBV6-5; no definite D call. Trimming left V 0 bases short and J 10 bases short, with 13 bases between. Germline V gene data show CDR1 as MNHEY and CDR2 as SVGAGI. The CDR3 covers 14 residues.

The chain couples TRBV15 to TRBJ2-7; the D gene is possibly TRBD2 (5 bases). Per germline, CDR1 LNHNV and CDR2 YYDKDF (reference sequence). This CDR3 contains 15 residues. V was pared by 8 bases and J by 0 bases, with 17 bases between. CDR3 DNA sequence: TGTGCCACCGCGGGCGGGCGGCGATCCTCCTACGAGCAGTACTTC. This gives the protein CATAGGRRSSYEQYF.

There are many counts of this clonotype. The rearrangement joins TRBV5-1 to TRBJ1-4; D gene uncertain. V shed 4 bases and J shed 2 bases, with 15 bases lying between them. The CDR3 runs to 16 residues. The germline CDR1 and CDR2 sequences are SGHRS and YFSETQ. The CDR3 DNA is TGCGCCAGCAGCACGGACGGCTTGAAGACTAATGAAAAACTGTTTTTT. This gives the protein CASSTDGLKTNEKLFF.

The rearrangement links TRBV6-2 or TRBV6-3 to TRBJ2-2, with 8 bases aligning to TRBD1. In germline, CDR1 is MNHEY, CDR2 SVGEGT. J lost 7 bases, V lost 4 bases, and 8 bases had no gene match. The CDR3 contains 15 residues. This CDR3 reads CASSLGQGFGGELFF. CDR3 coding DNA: TGTGCCAGCAGTTTAGGACAGGGTTTTGGCGGGGAGCTGTTTTTT.

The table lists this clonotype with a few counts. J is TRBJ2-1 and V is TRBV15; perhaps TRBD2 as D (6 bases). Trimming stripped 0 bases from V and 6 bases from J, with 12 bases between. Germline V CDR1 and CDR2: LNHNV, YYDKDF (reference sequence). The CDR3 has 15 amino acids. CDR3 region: CATSRDLLAPNEQFF. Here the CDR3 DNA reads TGTGCCACCAGCAGAGATTTACTAGCCCCCAATGAGCAGTTCTTC.

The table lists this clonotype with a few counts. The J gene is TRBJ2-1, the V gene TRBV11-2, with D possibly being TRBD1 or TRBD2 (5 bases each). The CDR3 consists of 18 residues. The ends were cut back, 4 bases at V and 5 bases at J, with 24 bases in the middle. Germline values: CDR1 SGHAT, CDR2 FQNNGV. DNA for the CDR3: TGTGCCAGCAGCTCCAGAGGGTGGGGGAGTAGATCCAACAATGAGCAGTTCTTC. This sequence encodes CASSSRGWGSRSNNEQFF. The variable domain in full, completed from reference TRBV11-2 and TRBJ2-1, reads EAGVAQSPRYKIIEKRQSVAFWCNPISGHATLYWYQQILGQGPKLLIQFQNNGVVDDSQLPKDRFSAERLKGVDSTLKIQPAKLEDSAVYLCASSSRGWGSRSNNEQFFGPGTRLTVL.

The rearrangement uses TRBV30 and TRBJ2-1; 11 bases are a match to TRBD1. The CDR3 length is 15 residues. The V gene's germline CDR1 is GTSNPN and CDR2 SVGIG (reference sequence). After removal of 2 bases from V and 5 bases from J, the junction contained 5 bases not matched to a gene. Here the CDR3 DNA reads TGTGCCTGGAGTTTGGGGACAGGGGGTAACAATGAGCAGTTCTTC. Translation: CAWSLGTGGNNEQFF.

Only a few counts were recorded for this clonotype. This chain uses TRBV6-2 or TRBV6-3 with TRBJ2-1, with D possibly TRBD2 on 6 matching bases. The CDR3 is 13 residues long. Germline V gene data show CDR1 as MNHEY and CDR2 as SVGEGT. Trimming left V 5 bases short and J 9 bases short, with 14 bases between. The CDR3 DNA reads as TGTGCCAGCAGTGAGACTAGGTCCGGTGAGCAGTTCTTC. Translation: CASSETRSGEQFF.